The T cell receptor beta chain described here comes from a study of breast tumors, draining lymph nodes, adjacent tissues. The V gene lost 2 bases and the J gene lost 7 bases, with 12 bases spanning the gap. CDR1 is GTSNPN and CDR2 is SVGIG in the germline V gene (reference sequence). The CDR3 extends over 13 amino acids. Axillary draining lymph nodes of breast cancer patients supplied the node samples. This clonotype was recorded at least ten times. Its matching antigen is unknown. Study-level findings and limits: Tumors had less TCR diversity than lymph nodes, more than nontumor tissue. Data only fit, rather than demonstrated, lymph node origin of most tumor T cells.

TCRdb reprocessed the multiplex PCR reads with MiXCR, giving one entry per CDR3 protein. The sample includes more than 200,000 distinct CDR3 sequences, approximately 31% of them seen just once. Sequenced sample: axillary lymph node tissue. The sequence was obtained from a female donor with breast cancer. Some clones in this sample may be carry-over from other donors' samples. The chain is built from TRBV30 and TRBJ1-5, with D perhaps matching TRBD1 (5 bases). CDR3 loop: CAWSKGFEQPQHF. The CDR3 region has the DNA TGTGCCTGGAGTAAGGGGTTCGAACAGCCCCAGCATTTT. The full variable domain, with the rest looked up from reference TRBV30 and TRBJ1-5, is SQTIHQWPATLVQPVGSPLSLECTVEGTSNPNLYWYRQAAGRGLQLLFYSVGIGQISSEVPQNLSASRPQDRQFILSSKKLLLSDSGFYLCAWSKGFEQPQHFGDGTRLSIL.